What follows are 21 T cell receptor beta chains derived from one specimen sequenced in a study of OX40 agonist ivuxolimab in advanced cancers. The data were produced by immunoSEQ multiplex PCR, yet TCRdb's version contains in-frame clones alone and is incomplete. Here the sample spans about 88,000 clones, around 85% being singletons. The source was CD4+ or CD8+ T cells sorted from blood, collected in a trial of the OX40 agonist ivuxolimab. The origin of the receptors is an adult with an advanced solid tumor such as melanoma, head and neck, liver or kidney cancer.

The chain uses TRBV30 and TRBJ2-7, with no clear D. The ends were cut back, 2 bases at V and 7 bases at J, with 9 bases in the middle. From germline, CDR1 is GTSNPN and CDR2 SVGIG (reference sequence). This CDR3 comprises 11 residues. The CDR3 DNA reads TGTGCCTGGAGTAGCCGTGAGGAGCAGTACTTC. This codes for CAWSSREEQYF.

This CDR3 reads CASSGVGTYYNEQFF. Written as DNA, the CDR3 is TGTGCCAGCAGTGGGGTTGGCACCTACTACAATGAGCAGTTCTTC. The chain couples TRBV28 to TRBJ2-1; no clear D. Trimming stripped 5 bases from V and 3 bases from J, with 14 bases between. CDR1 MDHEN and CDR2 SYDVKM come from the germline V gene. The CDR3 extends over 15 amino acids.

This clone was found once. The chain links TRBV7-3 to TRBJ2-3; the D gene is possibly TRBD2 (6 bases). The CDR3 has 16 amino acids. The germline V gene has CDR1 SGHTA and CDR2 FQGTGA. The V and J ends lost 4 bases and 0 bases respectively, with 14 bases between them. Here the CDR3 reads CASSSGTHPSTDTQYF. DNA for the CDR3: TGTGCCAGCAGCTCCGGGACTCACCCTAGCACAGATACGCAGTATTTT.

This sequence joins TRBV9 and TRBJ2-3; a weak D match, TRBD2 (5 bases). Trimming pared 0 bases from V and 2 bases from J, leaving 13 bases between. CDR1 SGDLS and CDR2 YYNGEE come from the germline V gene. The CDR3 is made up of 16 amino acids. In DNA, the CDR3 is TGTGCCAGCAGCGTAGGGGTTAGCGCCTACACAGATACGCAGTATTTT. It encodes CASSVGVSAYTDTQYF.

The rearrangement links TRBV7-9 to TRBJ1-1, with 9 bases lining up with TRBD1. CDR3 length: 15 amino acids. J gave up 8 bases and V 5 bases, and 12 bases lay outside the gene matches. CDR1 SEHNR and CDR2 FQNEAQ come from the germline V gene (reference sequence). The CDR3 reads CASSPFRGQGWEAFF. CDR3 bases: TGTGCCAGCAGCCCGTTCCGGGGACAGGGATGGGAAGCTTTCTTT.

This chain connects TRBV19 to TRBJ1-1, with TRBD1 identical over 7 bases. Germline-derived CDR1 and CDR2 are LNHDA and SQIVND (reference sequence). This CDR3 is built from 18 residues. Unmatched junction bases numbered 11, after V lost 1 base and J lost 0 bases. This chain's CDR3 is CASSIALYRTGMNTEAFF. CDR3 sequence (DNA): TGTGCCAGTAGTATAGCCCTCTACCGGACAGGAATGAACACTGAAGCTTTCTTT. Filled out from reference TRBV19 and TRBJ1-1, the complete variable domain reads DGGITQSPKYLFRKEGQNVTLSCEQNLNHDAMYWYRQDPGQGLRLIYYSQIVNDFQKGDIAEGYSVSREKKESFPLTVTSAQKNPTAFYLCASSIALYRTGMNTEAFFGQGTRLTVV.

The chain employs TRBV18 and TRBJ1-5; D uncertain. V lost 3 bases and J 0 bases, leaving 9 bases between the germline ends. The CDR3 extends over 15 amino acids. The germline gives CDR1 KGHSH, CDR2 LQKENI. The CDR3 DNA sequence: TGTGCCAGCTCACCGGCAGGAGATAGCAATCAGCCCCAGCATTTT. This gives the protein CASSPAGDSNQPQHF.

The chain combines TRBV11-2 with TRBJ2-7; D tentatively reads TRBD1 or TRBD2 (6 bases each). Between the trimmed V and J ends, which lost 5 bases and 6 bases, there was a span of 14 bases. This CDR3 is built from 13 residues. Germline CDR1 is SGHAT and CDR2 is FQNNGV. This CDR3 reads CASSPFGGREQYV. The CDR3 coding sequence is TGTGCCAGCAGCCCGTTCGGGGGCCGCGAGCAGTACGTC.

The chain has TRBV7-8 and TRBJ2-3, with D uncertain. Per the germline V gene, CDR1 is SGHVS and CDR2 is FQNEAQ. V lost 1 base, J lost 4 bases, and 9 bases lay in between. This CDR3 is 14 amino acids long. The CDR3 nucleotides are TGTGCCAGCAGCTTAGGCCGGGTCCCAGATACGCAGTATTTT. Protein sequence: CASSLGRVPDTQYF. Based on the CDR3 plus reference TRBV7-8 and TRBJ2-3, the full variable domain is GAGVSQSPRYKVAKRGQDVALRCDPISGHVSLFWYQQALGQGPEFLTYFQNEAQLDKSGLPSDRFFAERPEGSVSTLKIQRTQQEDSAVYLCASSLGRVPDTQYFGPGTRLTVL.

This clone has just a few counts. The rearrangement links TRBV7-3 to TRBJ1-2, with 9 bases fitting TRBD1. The CDR3 sequence is 15 residues long. Germline V gene data show CDR1 as SGHTA and CDR2 as FQGTGA. Unmatched junction bases numbered 6, after V lost 5 bases and J lost 2 bases. The DNA for the CDR3 is TGTGCCAGCAGCCCAGGACAGGGGAAGAACTATGGCTACACCTTC. The encoded protein is CASSPGQGKNYGYTF. The full variable domain, completed using reference TRBV7-3 and TRBJ1-2, is GAGVSQTPSNKVTEKGKYVELRCDPISGHTALYWYRQSLGQGPEFLIYFQGTGAADDSGLPNDRFFAVRPEGSVSTLKIQRTERGDSAVYLCASSPGQGKNYGYTFGSGTRLTVV.

The chain links TRBV5-6 to TRBJ2-5; D might be TRBD1 or TRBD2, each matching 5 bases. Germline V lookup: CDR1 SGHDT, CDR2 YYEEEE. Trimming took 2 bases from V and 5 from J, leaving 16 bases between them. The CDR3 runs 15 residues. The CDR3 DNA reads as TGTGCCAGCAGCTTCAACCCCGGGGACCGGGAGACCCAGTACTTC. Translation: CASSFNPGDRETQYF.

The chain recombines TRBV9 with TRBJ2-3; no definite D call. The CDR3 consists of 14 residues. Looked up from germline, CDR1 is SGDLS and CDR2 is YYNGEE. Deletions cut 0 bases from V and 1 base from J, with 6 bases between. CDR3 loop: CASSVGPGTDTQYF. In DNA form, the CDR3 reads TGTGCCAGCAGCGTAGGCCCGGGCACAGATACGCAGTATTTT.

Comments on this clone: The identical CDR3 is also encoded by other nucleotide sequences in the sample. The rearrangement uses TRBV4-1 and TRBJ1-4, with D unresolved. In germline, CDR1 is MGHRA, CDR2 YSYEKL. The CDR3 consists of 15 residues. The V end lost 0 bases, the J end lost 8 bases, and 13 bases lay between the germline ends. Written as DNA, the CDR3 is TGCGCCAGCAGCCAAGAAGGCAGGCGGGGAGAAAAACTGTTTTTT. It translates to CASSQEGRRGEKLFF.

This clone has more than one count but fewer than ten. Other DNA variants within this sample encode the same CDR3. The DNA of the CDR3 is TGCGCCAGCAGCTTTGGCAGCGTCATGAACACTGAAGCTTTCTTT. Translating it yields CASSFGSVMNTEAFF. The chain combines TRBV5-1 with TRBJ1-1; D remains unclear. CDR3 size: 15 residues. The germline V and J ends were trimmed by 2 bases and 0 bases, with 11 bases remaining between them. The V gene's germline CDR1 is SGHRS and CDR2 YFSETQ.

This chain links TRBV10-3 with TRBJ2-7, with 9 bases fitting TRBD1. Unmatched junction bases numbered 8, after V lost 3 bases and J lost 2 bases. The CDR3 consists of 16 residues. The germline V gene has CDR1 ENHRY and CDR2 SYGVKD. The CDR3 is CAISDSAGQGTYEQYV. CDR3 coding DNA: TGTGCCATCAGTGACTCGGCGGGACAGGGAACCTACGAGCAGTACGTC.

The J gene is TRBJ1-5, the V gene TRBV28, with D perhaps TRBD1 (6 bases). CDR3 length: 15 residues. CDR1 is MDHEN, CDR2 SYDVKM, per germline. V was shortened by 2 bases and J by 2 bases, with 10 bases between the two germline ends. The DNA of the CDR3 is TGTGCCAGCAGTTTACAGGGGCTTGGCAATCAGCCCCAGCATTTT. Its translation: CASSLQGLGNQPQHF.

The chain recombines TRBV5-1 with TRBJ2-4; D is ambiguous. Trimming stripped 0 bases from V and 6 bases from J, with 16 bases between. This CDR3 has 16 amino acids. Germline values: CDR1 SGHRS, CDR2 YFSETQ. The CDR3 spells CASSLVPANPGNIQYF. Written as DNA, the CDR3 is TGCGCCAGCAGCTTGGTCCCGGCCAACCCGGGAAACATTCAGTACTTC.

The chain employs TRBV27 and TRBJ2-7; D call uncertain. This CDR3 is 15 amino acids long. Germline assignment: CDR1 MNHEY and CDR2 SMNVEV (reference sequence). V gave up 6 bases and J gave up 2 bases, with 17 bases separating them. Here the CDR3 DNA reads TGTGCCAGCAGCCCGTGGCCTCCCGGCACCTACGAGCAGTACGTC. This sequence encodes CASSPWPPGTYEQYV.

V gene TRBV7-8 combines with J gene TRBJ1-1; tentative D call: TRBD1 (5 bases). The CDR3 is 13 residues long. V lost 1 base and J lost 7, with 10 bases in between. Per germline, CDR1 SGHVS and CDR2 FQNEAQ. The chain's CDR3 is CASSLGPQGEAFF. The CDR3 DNA is TGTGCCAGCAGCTTAGGCCCCCAGGGTGAAGCTTTCTTT.

The V and J genes are TRBV28 and TRBJ1-4; 12 nucleotides line up with TRBD1. Germline V gives CDR1 MDHEN, CDR2 SYDVKM. With 5 bases clipped from V and 8 bases from J, the junction kept 6 bases outside the gene matches. The CDR3 loop spans 15 amino acids. The CDR3 loop reads CASSVRDRGREKLFF. The DNA for the CDR3 is TGTGCCAGCAGTGTACGGGACAGGGGGCGCGAAAAACTGTTTTTT. Complete variable domain (other parts from reference TRBV28 and TRBJ1-4): DVKVTQSSRYLVKRTGEKVFLECVQDMDHENMFWYRQDPGLGLRLIYFSYDVKMKEKGDIPEGYSVSREKKERFSLILESASTNQTSMYLCASSVRDRGREKLFFGSGTQLSVL.

The chain couples TRBV7-3 to TRBJ2-2; 7 nucleotides agree with TRBD1. CDR1 is SGHTA and CDR2 is FQGTGA in the germline V gene. The CDR3 spans 14 residues. V was clipped by 5 bases and J by 5 bases; unmatched bases: 5. CDR3 sequence reads: CASSLGQLTGELFF. The DNA of the CDR3 is TGTGCCAGCAGCCTGGGACAGCTGACCGGGGAGCTGTTTTTT. The whole variable domain, filled in from reference TRBV7-3 and TRBJ2-2, reads GAGVSQTPSNKVTEKGKYVELRCDPISGHTALYWYRQSLGQGPEFLIYFQGTGAADDSGLPNDRFFAVRPEGSVSTLKIQRTERGDSAVYLCASSLGQLTGELFFGEGSRLTVL.